This paragraph covers one T cell receptor beta chain sequence. The CDR3 extends 3 residues past the end of the read, so its final part is completed from the germline J gene. The data stem from a study of T cells in women clearing cervical HPV infection. Background on the study: No precancer developed; the control's incident HPV16 infection cleared within 12 months. Case blood was drawn when the lesion was first found; control blood after infection became undetectable. For cases, blood was sampled a median around 150 days after lesion detection, interquartile range about 90 to 230 days.

After removal of 11 bases from V and 4 bases from J, the junction contained 10 bases not matched to a gene. CDR3 length equals 14 residues. Germline V gene lookup returns CDR1 SNHLY and CDR2 FYNNEI. Generated by immunoSEQ multiplex PCR, the TCRdb table keeps only in-frame clones and is missing some. Reported are around 30,000 clones; the ten largest clones contain about 3.4%. The gene calls are TRBV2 and TRBJ1-4; 7 nucleotides agree with TRBD1. The sample comprised blood buffy coat. This TCR derives from a woman between 18 and 70 years old with a cervical HPV16 infection that either progressed to CIN3+ or cleared (not recorded which). The covered CDR3 bases are TGTGCCTCCAACCCGGGACAGAATAATGAAAAA. Its translation is CASNPGQNNEK. The entire CDR3 is CASNPGQNNEKLFF.